The rows below give T cell receptor beta chains drawn from one sample of a study of T cells in tuberculosis. Assay: immunoSEQ multiplex PCR; the TCRdb copy retains only in-frame clones and omits some. The profile shows 20,000 to 25,000 clones, 90% to 95% of them singletons. Sequencing used PBMCs. All receptors come from a donor between 10 and 35 years old with latent tuberculosis or without tuberculosis infection. Some clones in this sample may be carry-over from other donors' samples. The CDR3 runs from the conserved cysteine through the conserved F or W. Fields, in order: V gene, J gene, CDR3 protein.

>TRBV5-6|TRBJ1-1
CASSLGGEAFF
>TRBV15|TRBJ1-5
CATSRAAFFGNQPQHF
>TRBV27|TRBJ1-5
CASSLRVNNQPQHF
>TRBV11-2|TRBJ1-3
CASSPQNEENTIYF
>TRBV6-1|TRBJ1-2
CASRDTANYGYTF
>TRBV2|TRBJ1-5
CASSDRGGGSNQPQHF
>TRBV2|TRBJ1-2
CASSLKTGTAGYTF
>TRBV18|TRBJ1-5
CASSQEGWGNQPQHF
>TRBV6-6|TRBJ2-7
CASSFLSSYEQYF
>TRBV29-1|TRBJ2-3
CSVNPGEDTQYF
>TRBV5-1|TRBJ2-2
CASGPRQGYTGELFF
>TRBV2|TRBJ2-3
CASRGPSTDTQYF
>TRBV4-1|TRBJ1-6
CASSQTTGRGLQSSYNSPLHF
>TRBV25-1|TRBJ2-2
CASSTPGTGELFF
>TRBV6-1|TRBJ2-2
CASSDPLLATGELFF
>TRBV7-9|TRBJ1-2
CASSFGQGEYGYTF
>TRBV30|TRBJ2-4
CAWSRGSIAKNIQYF
>TRBV4-3|TRBJ2-7
CASSQAHRGGFDEQYF
>TRBV5-1|TRBJ1-2
CASSLGGFVLGNYGYTF
>TRBV5-6|TRBJ2-5
CASSHIWETQYF
>TRBV5-4|TRBJ1-2
CASNRYGDYGYTF
>TRBV5-6|TRBJ1-4
CASSPGGDGHNEKLFF
>TRBV7-2|TRBJ2-1
CASSLVSGWEPNEQFF
>TRBV27|TRBJ2-1
CASSPVRGGYFEQFF
>TRBV11-1|TRBJ2-7
CASSFGAGSYEQYF
>TRBV2|TRBJ2-6
CASSSDFTGANVLTF
>TRBV9|TRBJ1-3
CASSVGDTYSGNTIYF
>TRBV11-2|TRBJ1-1
CASRQGSRPPNTEAFF
>TRBV10-3|TRBJ2-3
CAISEGRQLTDTQYF
>TRBV15|TRBJ2-1
CATSRGGTGDEQFF
>TRBV5-6|TRBJ1-5
CASSLAGQGAWGNQPQHF
>TRBV9|TRBJ2-7
CASSVRGGSYEQYF
>TRBV27|TRBJ1-2
CASRRGPQGRGYGYTF
>TRBV7-3|TRBJ2-1
CASSLRGSWAGREQFF
>TRBV25-1|TRBJ2-7
CATTRPRSPYEQYF
>TRBV7-7|TRBJ2-1
CASSSLSLQGSENEQFF
>TRBV6-5|TRBJ1-1
CASSYNRNTEAFF
>TRBV13|TRBJ2-3
CASSQGADTQYF
>TRBV27|TRBJ2-7
CASSPDSLVFYEQYF
>TRBV5-4|TRBJ1-4
CASSLGTHRTTNEKLFF
>TRBV9|TRBJ2-7
CASSRGGGLYEQYF
>TRBV15|TRBJ1-1
CATTTAVPGNTEAFF